One sample yielded the 8 T cell receptor beta chains listed below, sequenced in a study of OX40 agonist ivuxolimab in advanced cancers. Assay: immunoSEQ multiplex PCR; the TCRdb copy retains only in-frame clones and omits some. The table shows 60,000 to 75,000 clones, with nearly 90% occurring only once. Material: CD4+ or CD8+ T cells sorted from blood, obtained in a trial of the OX40 agonist ivuxolimab. These receptors came from an adult with an advanced solid tumor such as melanoma, head and neck, liver or kidney cancer.

The rearrangement joins TRBV27 to TRBJ1-6; possibly TRBD1 for D (6 bases). Trimming cost V 3 bases and J 5 bases, with 8 bases left between them. Germline assignment: CDR1 MNHEY and CDR2 SMNVEV (reference sequence). The CDR3 has 14 residues. This CDR3 reads CASSFGQNNSPLHF. CDR3 bases: TGTGCCAGCAGTTTCGGACAGAATAATTCACCCCTCCACTTT.

The chain couples TRBV19 to TRBJ1-4; a possible D gene is TRBD1 (6 bases). Germline values: CDR1 LNHDA, CDR2 SQIVND (reference sequence). V was shortened by 7 bases and J by 6 bases, with 18 bases between the two germline ends. The CDR3 runs to 15 residues. The CDR3 here is CASTHPDSTYEKLFF. DNA for the CDR3: TGTGCCAGTACTCACCCGGACAGTACCTATGAAAAACTGTTTTTT. Supplemented by reference TRBV19 and TRBJ1-4, the full variable domain reads DGGITQSPKYLFRKEGQNVTLSCEQNLNHDAMYWYRQDPGQGLRLIYYSQIVNDFQKGDIAEGYSVSREKKESFPLTVTSAQKNPTAFYLCASTHPDSTYEKLFFGSGTQLSVL.

The table lists this clone with a count of one. V and J are TRBV28 and TRBJ2-3; no clear D. The CDR3 length is 12 residues. Trimming left V 8 bases short and J 4 bases short, with 10 bases between. Germline V gives CDR1 MDHEN, CDR2 SYDVKM. In nucleotides, the CDR3 is TGTGCCAGCGGGGTGGTCGCAGATACGCAGTATTTT. This sequence encodes CASGVVADTQYF.

The chain's CDR3 is CAWRGEREQFF. CDR3 sequence (DNA): TGTGCCTGGAGGGGAGAGAGGGAGCAGTTCTTC. The chain is built from TRBV30 and TRBJ2-1; maybe TRBD2 (5 bases). In germline, CDR1 is GTSNPN, CDR2 SVGIG (reference sequence). This CDR3 comprises 11 residues. Between the trimmed V and J ends, which lost 3 bases and 10 bases, there was a span of 10 bases.

This sequence joins TRBV28 and TRBJ1-2; a weak D match, TRBD1 (5 bases). Looked up from germline, CDR1 is MDHEN and CDR2 is SYDVKM. V was shortened by 7 bases and J by 1 base, with 13 bases between the two germline ends. The CDR3 is 14 amino acids. The chain's CDR3 is CASTLPGGNYGYTF. The CDR3 DNA sequence: TGTGCCAGCACCCTCCCCGGGGGTAACTATGGCTACACCTTC.

The chain has TRBV18 and TRBJ1-1; 8 nucleotides agree with TRBD1. V lost 4 bases and J lost 7; bases outside the gene matches: 2. The germline V gene has CDR1 KGHSH and CDR2 LQKENI. The CDR3 has 12 residues. Here the CDR3 DNA reads TGTGCCAGCTCACGGGACAGGAATGAAGCTTTCTTT. Amino acids: CASSRDRNEAFF.

V gene TRBV27 combines with J gene TRBJ2-3, with 7 bases lining up with TRBD1. Germline assignment: CDR1 MNHEY and CDR2 SMNVEV (reference sequence). The CDR3 totals 16 residues. Germline trimming cut 6 bases from V and 3 bases from J; bases unmatched to any gene: 12. The DNA of the CDR3 is TGTGCCAGCAGCCTCCGGGACAGTGGTACGACAGATACGCAGTATTTT. The encoded protein is CASSLRDSGTTDTQYF.

In this sample, this clone turned up once. The V and J genes are TRBV25-1 and TRBJ1-5; 7 bases map to TRBD1. Looked up from germline, CDR1 is MGHDK and CDR2 is SYGVNS. CDR3 length: 15 amino acids. The junction had 11 bases not matched to a gene; V was cut back by 3 bases and J by 9 bases. The CDR3 spells CASSEGTASPGPQHF. The DNA of the CDR3 is TGTGCCAGCAGTGAGGGGACAGCCTCCCCGGGGCCCCAGCATTTT.